This T cell receptor (beta chain) was sequenced in a study of T cell changes during pregnancy in multiple sclerosis. Generated by immunoSEQ multiplex PCR, the TCRdb table keeps only in-frame clones and is missing some. The profile covers approximately 100,000 clones, with 92% appearing a single time and roughly 2% taken by the ten largest. This clone occurred once. This TCR was sampled from a female donor in good health, enrolled as a control in a pregnancy study. Here the sequenced sample was peripheral blood, taken after pregnancy.

CDR3 bases: TGTGCCAGCAGCGTTACAGAAAACACTGAAGCTTTCTTT. Protein: CASSVTENTEAFF. The genes are TRBV11-2 and TRBJ1-1; D gene ambiguous. This CDR3 contains 13 residues. V was pared by 5 bases and J by 2 bases, with 9 bases between. Looked up from germline, CDR1 is SGHAT and CDR2 is FQNNGV.